Listed below are T cell receptor beta chains from one sample, sequenced in a study of metastatic and nonmetastatic thyroid tumors. With MiXCR, TCRdb called clones anew from the PCR reads. The sample shows around 42,000 clones, 9% to 13% of them seen only once. Sequencing was carried out using blood. These receptors came from a male donor with papillary thyroid cancer or a benign thyroid nodule (not recorded which). Some clones in this sample may be carry-over from other donors' samples. The CDR3 runs from the conserved cysteine through the conserved F or W. Fields, in order: J gene, V gene, D gene, clone size, CDR3 length, CDR3 DNA, CDR3 protein. D genes are given only for firm matches. Expanded clones get a size class; other rows say once, few or many, or leave the size out.

TRBJ2-7,TRBV6-5,TRBD1,many,18,TGTGCCAGCAGTTACCCGAGATGGGGGACAGGTGGTCGGTCCGAGCAGTACTTC,CASSYPRWGTGGRSEQYF
TRBJ1-3,TRBV10-3,TRBD1,many,14,TGTGCCACTGGACAGGGGGCCTCTGGAAACACCATATATTTT,CATGQGASGNTIYF
TRBJ2-5,TRBV5-8,.,many,13,TGTGCCAGCAGCGGAGGAAACCAAGAGACCCAGTACTTC,CASSGGNQETQYF
TRBJ1-4,TRBV3-1,.,.,14,TGTGCCAGCAGCCAAACTGCAACTAATGAAAAACTGTTTTTT,CASSQTATNEKLFF
TRBJ1-6,TRBV6-4,.,medium-sized,13,TGTGCCAGCAGTGACTCGGGGAATTCACCCCTCCACTTT,CASSDSGNSPLHF
TRBJ2-3,TRBV20-1,TRBD2,many,15,TGCAGTGCTAGGGAAACTAGCGGGAGAGCAGATACGCAGTATTTT,CSARETSGRADTQYF
TRBJ1-2,TRBV20-1,TRBD1,.,15,TGCAGTGCTTCTGAGGAGCAGGGGGCTAACTATGGCTACACCTTC,CSASEEQGANYGYTF
TRBJ2-1,TRBV18,TRBD2,.,18,TGTGCCAGCTCACCGGCAGGGACTACAGAACGAGGCTACAATGAGCAGTTCTTC,CASSPAGTTERGYNEQFF
TRBJ2-5,TRBV20-1,TRBD1,many,17,TGCAGTGCTAGAGATTTTAGGAGGACAGGGGGACAAGAGACCCAGTACTTC,CSARDFRRTGGQETQYF
TRBJ1-1,TRBV7-9,.,many,14,TGTGCCAGCAGCACCCTAACAGGGCAACCCCGAGCTTTCTTT,CASSTLTGQPRAFF
TRBJ1-1,TRBV28,.,many,16,TGTGCCAGCAGTTTTATTGGGCCGGTTTACGGGACTGAAGCTTTCTTT,CASSFIGPVYGTEAFF
TRBJ2-7,TRBV20-1,.,many,11,TGCAGTGCTAGACCGGACAACAAGCAGTACTTC,CSARPDNKQYF
TRBJ2-1,TRBV24-1,TRBD2,many,16,TGTGCCACCAGTGATCCGACTAGCGGGAGTTCGGTTGAGCAGTTCTTC,CATSDPTSGSSVEQFF
TRBJ1-1,TRBV7-2,TRBD1,many,14,TGTGCCAGCGAGGACAGGGAGGGGGGTGCTGAAGCTTTCTTT,CASEDREGGAEAFF
TRBJ2-1,TRBV5-1,.,once,16,TGCGCCAGCAGCTTCCGACTGGGGCCAGGGTGGAATGAGCAGTTCTTC,CASSFRLGPGWNEQFF
TRBJ2-3,TRBV19,.,many,16,TGTGCCAGTAGTACTCCGGGACGGGGACCCCAAGATACGCAGTATTTT,CASSTPGRGPQDTQYF
TRBJ1-1,TRBV28,.,many,11,TGTGCCAGCAGTCCTGGGGGGGAAGCTTTCTTT,CASSPGGEAFF
TRBJ2-3,TRBV6-2/TRBV6-3,TRBD2,many,14,TGTGCCAGCAGGCTAGCGGGACTCACAGATACGCAGTATTTT,CASRLAGLTDTQYF
TRBJ2-7,TRBV19,TRBD1,many,13,TGTGCCAGTAGTACGGACAGGTTCTACGAGCAGTACTTC,CASSTDRFYEQYF
TRBJ2-2,TRBV6-5,.,many,13,TGTGCCAGCAGTTACGCAAACACCGGGGAGCTGTTTTTT,CASSYANTGELFF
TRBJ1-6,TRBV11-2,.,.,13,TGTGCCAGCAGCTTTCAAGATAATTCACCCCTCCACTTT,CASSFQDNSPLHF
TRBJ2-5,TRBV24-1,.,many,12,TGTGCCACCAGTGATTCGCGGGAGACCCAGTACTTC,CATSDSRETQYF
TRBJ2-3,TRBV4-1,.,many,17,TGCGCCAGCAGCCAAGAGGGGGCCGGGGGAGACACAGATACGCAGTATTTT,CASSQEGAGGDTDTQYF
TRBJ2-1,TRBV24-1,TRBD1,many,16,TGTGCCACCAGTGATCCCGGGCGGACAGGCTACAATGAGCAGTTCTTC,CATSDPGRTGYNEQFF
TRBJ2-7,TRBV6-2/TRBV6-3,.,medium-sized,14,TGTGCCTTCCTCCCCAGGGGAGTTTCCTACGAGCAGTACTTC,CAFLPRGVSYEQYF
TRBJ2-2,TRBV30,.,few,14,TGTGCCTGGGGGAGGGGGGGAGACACCGGGGAGCTGTTTTTT,CAWGRGGDTGELFF
TRBJ2-7,TRBV6-2/TRBV6-3,TRBD2,.,16,TGTGCCAGCAGTTATGGAGCGGGAGGGCCGAGGAACGAGCAGTACTTC,CASSYGAGGPRNEQYF
TRBJ2-3,TRBV5-1,TRBD2,many,15,TGCGCCAGCAGCTTCGCGGGAGTCCGGACAGATACGCAGTATTTT,CASSFAGVRTDTQYF
TRBJ2-1,TRBV5-6,TRBD2,many,17,TGTGCCAGCAGCCTAGGGGGACTAGCGGGAGTAGGAGATGAGCAGTTCTTC,CASSLGGLAGVGDEQFF